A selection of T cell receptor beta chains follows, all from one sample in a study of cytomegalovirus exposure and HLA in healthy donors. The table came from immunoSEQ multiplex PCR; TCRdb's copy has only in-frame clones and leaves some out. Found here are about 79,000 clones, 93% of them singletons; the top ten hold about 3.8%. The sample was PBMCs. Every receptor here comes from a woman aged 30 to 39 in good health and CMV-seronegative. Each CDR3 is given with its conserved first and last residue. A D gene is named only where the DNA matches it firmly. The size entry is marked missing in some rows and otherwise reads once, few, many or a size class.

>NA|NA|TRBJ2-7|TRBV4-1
TGCGCCAGCAGCCCTTTAAGGGGGTCCGGGTCCTACGAGCAGTACTTC
CASSPLRGSGSYEQYF
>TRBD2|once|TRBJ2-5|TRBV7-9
TGTGCCAGCAGGAAAGGCGTCCCGGGACTAGCGGGAGAGGAGACCCAGTACTTC
CASRKGVPGLAGEETQYF
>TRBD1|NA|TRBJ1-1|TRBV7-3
TGTGCCAGCAGCGGACAGGGGAACACTGAAGCTTTCTTT
CASSGQGNTEAFF
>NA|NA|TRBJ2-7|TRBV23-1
TGCGCCAGCAGTCACCGCACCAATGGGACACCCGACGAGCAGTACTTC
CASSHRTNGTPDEQYF
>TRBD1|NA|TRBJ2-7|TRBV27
TGTGCCAGCAGTTTATCACCGGGACAGGGTTTCTACGAGCAGTACTTC
CASSLSPGQGFYEQYF
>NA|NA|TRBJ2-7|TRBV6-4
TGTGCCAGCAGAGCTTACGGAAGGGCGGGCTACGAGCAGTACTTC
CASRAYGRAGYEQYF
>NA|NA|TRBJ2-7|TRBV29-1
TGCAGCGTTGAAGACGGGGGGCACTCCTACGAGCAGTACTTC
CSVEDGGHSYEQYF
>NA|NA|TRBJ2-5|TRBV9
TGTGCCAGCAGCCACCGTCCCAACGAGGCTTCAGAGACCCAGTACTTC
CASSHRPNEASETQYF
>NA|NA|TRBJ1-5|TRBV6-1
TGTGCCAGCAGTGAATTAGATAGCAATCAGCCCCAGCATTTT
CASSELDSNQPQHF
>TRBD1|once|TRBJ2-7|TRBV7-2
TGTGCCAGCAGCTTAGCGATCGGGACAGGGAGGTCCGAGCAGTACTTC
CASSLAIGTGRSEQYF
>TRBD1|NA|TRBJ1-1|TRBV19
TGTGCCAGTAGTCGGGGGACAGGGGGCACTGAAGCTTTCTTT
CASSRGTGGTEAFF
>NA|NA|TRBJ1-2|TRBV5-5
TGTGCCAGCAGCTTGGCCGCAGACACCAGCTATGGCTACACCTTC
CASSLAADTSYGYTF
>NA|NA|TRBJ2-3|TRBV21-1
TGTCCCGGGACTAGCGGGAATAGCACAGATACGCAGTATTTT
CPGTSGNSTDTQYF
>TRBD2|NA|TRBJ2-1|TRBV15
TGTGCCACCAGCAGAGAACGGGTGGCGGGGGGGCGATTCTTC
CATSRERVAGGRFF
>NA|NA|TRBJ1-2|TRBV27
TGTGCCAGCAGTCCCAGGTCCTATGGCTACACCTTC
CASSPRSYGYTF
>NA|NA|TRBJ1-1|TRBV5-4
TGTGCCAGCAGCTTACCTGGCGGGGGAGCTTTCTTT
CASSLPGGGAFF
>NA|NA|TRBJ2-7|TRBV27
TGTGCCAGCAGTACACGAGGGGGATACTCCTACGAGCAGTACTTC
CASSTRGGYSYEQYF
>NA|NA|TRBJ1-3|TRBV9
TGTGCCAGCAGTAAACCGGACACCACCTCTGGAAACACCATATATTTT
CASSKPDTTSGNTIYF
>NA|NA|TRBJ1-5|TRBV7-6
TGTGCCAGCAGCTTAGCGGGCAGCAATCAGCCCCAGCATTTT
CASSLAGSNQPQHF
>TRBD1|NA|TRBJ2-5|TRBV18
TGTGCCAGCTCACCGGACAGGGGGGGAGAGACCCAGTACTTC
CASSPDRGGETQYF
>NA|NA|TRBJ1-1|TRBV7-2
TGTGCCAGCAGCTCTCAAGGACAACTAAACACTGAAGCTTTCTTT
CASSSQGQLNTEAFF
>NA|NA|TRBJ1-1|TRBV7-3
TGTGCCAGCAGCCCGGGCGGGGCACCCGGGTTAACTGAAGCTTTCTTT
CASSPGGAPGLTEAFF
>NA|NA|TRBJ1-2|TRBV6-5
TGTGCCAGCAGCCTCAGTCTCTATGGCTACACCTTC
CASSLSLYGYTF
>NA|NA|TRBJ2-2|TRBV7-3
TGTGCCAGCAGCGGCGGGACCTTGAACACCGGGGAGCTGTTTTTT
CASSGGTLNTGELFF
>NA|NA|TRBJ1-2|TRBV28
TGTGCCAGCAGGAGACACCTATCTAACTATGGCTACACCTTC
CASRRHLSNYGYTF
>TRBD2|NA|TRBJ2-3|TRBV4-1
TGCGCCAGCAGCCAAGAGAGCGGGGGCCTCACAGATACGCAGTATTTT
CASSQESGGLTDTQYF
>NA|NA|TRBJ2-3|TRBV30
TGTGCCTGGAGCGCCCAGAGATCCTCAAGGGGGGGGTCAAGGTCAGATACGCAGTATTTT
CAWSAQRSSRGGSRSDTQYF
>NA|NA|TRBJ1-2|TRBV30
TGTGCCTGGGCCTTACTCGGGAGTTATGGCTACACCTTC
CAWALLGSYGYTF
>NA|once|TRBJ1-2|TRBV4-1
TGCGCCAGCAGCGACGGACTCGCCGGGAACTATGGCTACACCTTC
CASSDGLAGNYGYTF
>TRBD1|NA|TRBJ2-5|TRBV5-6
TGTGCCAGCAGCTTGGTAGGACAGGGACACCAAGAGACCCAGTACTTC
CASSLVGQGHQETQYF
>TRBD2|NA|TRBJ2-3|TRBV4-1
TGCGCCAGCAGCCAAGAAGGGCTAGCGGGCCTACATTTT
CASSQEGLAGLHF
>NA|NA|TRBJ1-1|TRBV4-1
TGCGCCAGCAGCCAAGATAGGGGGAACACTGAAGCTTTCTTT
CASSQDRGNTEAFF
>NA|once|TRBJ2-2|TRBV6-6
TGTGCCAGCAGTTACGGCCTAGCCACCGGGGAGCTGTTTTTT
CASSYGLATGELFF
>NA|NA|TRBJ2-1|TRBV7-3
TGTGCCAGCAGCTTTGGGGGCTCAAAGGAGCAGTTCTTC
CASSFGGSKEQFF
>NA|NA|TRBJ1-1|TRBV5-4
TGTGCCAGCAGCTTTAACAGGGTGGGAAACACTGAAGCTTTCTTT
CASSFNRVGNTEAFF
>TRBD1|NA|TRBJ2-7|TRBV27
TGTGCCAGCTGCTCCGGGACAGGGCTGGGCGAGCAGTACTTC
CASCSGTGLGEQYF
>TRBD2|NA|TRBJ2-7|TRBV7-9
TGTGCCAGCAGCTCTAGCGCGAGGACTAGCGGGGCTTACGAGCAGTACTTC
CASSSSARTSGAYEQYF
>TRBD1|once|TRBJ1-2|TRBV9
TGTGCCAGCAGGACAGATCAGGGGGCGCAAAGTGGCTACACCTTC
CASRTDQGAQSGYTF
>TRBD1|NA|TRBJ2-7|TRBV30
TGTGCCCGGCCGTTAGGGGACAGGGCTTGCTACGAGCAGTACTTC
CARPLGDRACYEQYF
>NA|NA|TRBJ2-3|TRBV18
TGTGCCAGCTCACCGTTCCAGGGCGATACGCAGTATTTT
CASSPFQGDTQYF
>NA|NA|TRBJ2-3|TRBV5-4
TGTGCCAGCAGCAGTCCTCTGGGCGGGGGCCCGTATACGCAGTATTTT
CASSSPLGGGPYTQYF
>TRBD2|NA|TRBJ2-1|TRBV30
TGTGCCACTGGAGGTCTAGCGGGGGGGGATGAGCAGTTCTTC
CATGGLAGGDEQFF
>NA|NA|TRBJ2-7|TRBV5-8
TGTGCCAGCAGCTTACCCCAGTTACGCGAGCAGTACTTC
CASSLPQLREQYF
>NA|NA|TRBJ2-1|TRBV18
TGTGCCAGCTCAGAAAGCGGCAATGAGCAGTTCTTC
CASSESGNEQFF
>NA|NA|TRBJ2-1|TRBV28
TGTGCCAGCAGTTTAACAGGACCCCAGCGAATTCGTGAGCAGTTCTTC
CASSLTGPQRIREQFF
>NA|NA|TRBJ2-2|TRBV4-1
TGCGCCAGCAGCCAACCCCGCGAGGGGGCCGGGGAGCTGTTTTTT
CASSQPREGAGELFF
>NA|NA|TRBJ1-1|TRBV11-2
TGTGCCAGCAGCTTGGGGGACTTATACACTGAAGCTTTCTTT
CASSLGDLYTEAFF
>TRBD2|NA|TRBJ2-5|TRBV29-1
TGCAGCGTTCGTAGCGGGAGCTGGGAAGAGACCCAGTACTTC
CSVRSGSWEETQYF
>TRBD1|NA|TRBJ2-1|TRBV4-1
TGCGCCAGCAGCCGGGAACCGGGACAGGGGGCAGGGGAGCAGTTCTTC
CASSREPGQGAGEQFF
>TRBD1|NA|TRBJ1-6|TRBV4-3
TGCGCCAGCAGCCGCTGGACAGGGCATTCACCCCTCCACTTT
CASSRWTGHSPLHF
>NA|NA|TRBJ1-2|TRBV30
TGTGCCTGGAGTGGTCTGCCGACAATGTATGGCTACACCTTC
CAWSGLPTMYGYTF
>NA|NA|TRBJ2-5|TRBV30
TGTGCCTGGAGCAGAGGAGAGACCCAGTACTTC
CAWSRGETQYF
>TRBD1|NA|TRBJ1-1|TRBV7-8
TGTGCCAGCAGCACCAGGGACAGGGACACTGAAGCTTTCTTT
CASSTRDRDTEAFF
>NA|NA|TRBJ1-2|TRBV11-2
TGTGCCAGCAGCCAGACCGGGTCCATTAACTATGGCTACACCTTC
CASSQTGSINYGYTF